The next 22 T cell receptor beta chains were all read from a single sample in a study of blood T cells in healthy people across ages (dated by TCRdb to between 2014 and 2016). The method behind the library was 5' RACE. The sequencer was an Illumina HiSeq 2500. A second PCR of 7 to 11 cycles was performed with a sample-barcoded 5' primer and a J-beta primer mix. TCRdb reprocessing: public reads trimmed at Q25 with fastp, clones called with MiXCR, in-frame beta chains kept. When rows share a CDR3 protein, they turn into one entry using the most common DNA and genes. The sample table records 1 million to 1.2 million distinct CDR3 sequences; around two fifths of these occur just once. The biggest ten clones account for around 13% of the sample. Sequencing was done on a sample of blood. These receptors all come from a young man in good health.

The genes are TRBV9 and TRBJ1-2, with a weak D call TRBD1 (6 bases). The V gene lost 3 bases and the J gene lost 4 bases, with 10 bases spanning the gap. The CDR3 consists of 13 residues. Germline V gene data show CDR1 as SGDLS and CDR2 as YYNGEE. The CDR3 here is CASSAGDGYGYTF. The CDR3 DNA reads as TGTGCCAGCAGCGCAGGGGACGGCTATGGCTACACCTTC.

The gene calls are TRBV11-2 and TRBJ1-1; 8 nucleotides align to TRBD1. Germline V gene lookup returns CDR1 SGHAT and CDR2 FQNNGV. V was pared by 0 bases and J by 7 bases, with 7 bases of the junction left unmatched. The CDR3 is 15 residues long. The CDR3 nucleotides read TGTGCCAGCAGCTTAGACTCAACAGGGGGGGGTGAAGCTTTCTTT. As protein: CASSLDSTGGGEAFF.

This chain connects TRBV4-2 to TRBJ1-3, with TRBD1 as a possible D gene (5 bases). The CDR3 is 15 amino acids. V was clipped by 3 bases and J by 0 bases, with 9 bases between them. CDR1 LGHNA and CDR2 YNFKEQ come from the germline V gene. CDR3: CASSQGTYSGNTIYF. The DNA for the CDR3 is TGTGCCAGCAGCCAGGGGACCTACTCTGGAAACACCATATATTTT.

This clonotype was counted at least ten times. The chain employs TRBV12-3 or TRBV12-4 and TRBJ1-2; perhaps TRBD1 as D (5 bases). CDR3 size: 13 residues. Trimming left V 6 bases short and J 4 bases short, with 12 bases between. The CDR3 DNA reads as TGTGCCAGCAGCCCCTCTGGGGGCTATGGCTACACCTTC. The encoded protein is CASSPSGGYGYTF.

The chain joins TRBV10-3 to TRBJ1-2, with 7 bases lining up with TRBD1. CDR1 is ENHRY and CDR2 is SYGVKD in the germline V gene. This CDR3 spans 14 amino acids. Trimming took 3 bases from V and 2 from J; bases not matched to a gene: 3. Here the CDR3 reads CAISEPGQNYGYTF. Written as DNA, the CDR3 is TGTGCCATCAGTGAACCGGGACAGAACTATGGCTACACCTTC.

A remark on this clonotype: A much larger clone lies a single base off, so this may be a read error. The rearrangement uses TRBV10-3 and TRBJ2-5; D gene uncertain. The end of the DNA fits TRBJ2-1 better, so the J call may be wrong. Germline V gene sequence: CDR1 ENHRY, CDR2 SYGVKD. This CDR3 is 12 amino acids long. The CDR3 sequence: CAISANQETQFF. The CDR3 nucleotides are TGTGCCATCAGTGCGAACCAAGAGACCCAGTTCTTC.

The sample holds a few counts of this clonotype. The chain employs TRBV20-1 and TRBJ2-3, with D perhaps being TRBD1 or TRBD2 (6 bases each). CDR3 length equals 13 residues. Germline V gives CDR1 DFQATT, CDR2 SNEGSKA (reference sequence). V lost 6 bases to trimming and J lost 4 bases, with 14 bases between them. As DNA, the CDR3 is TGCAGTGCCTCTAAGGAGGGGGCAGATACGCAGTATTTT. It translates to CSASKEGADTQYF.

The genes are TRBV6-6 and TRBJ1-2; the D gene is possibly TRBD1 (5 bases). The V end was cut by 4 bases, the J end by 8 bases, with 17 bases between. CDR1 and CDR2 (germline): MNHNY, SVGAGI (reference sequence). This CDR3 comprises 14 residues. The CDR3 DNA sequence: TGTGCCAGCAGTTTGTCCGACAGCGTCCTGGGCTACACCTTC. Translated, it gives CASSLSDSVLGYTF.

J is TRBJ1-6 and V is TRBV12-3 or TRBV12-4, with D hard to call. The CDR3 covers 14 residues. Between the trimmed V and J ends, which lost 10 bases and 7 bases, there was a span of 17 bases. This CDR3 is CATSLTSGNSPLHF. The CDR3 nucleotides read TGTGCCACCTCCCTAACCTCGGGGAATTCACCCCTCCACTTT.

About this clonotype: Compared with germline, one end of the junction differs, possibly owing to a read error. This chain uses TRBV27 with TRBJ2-3; TRBD1 agrees at 7 bases. This CDR3 region has 16 residues. From germline, CDR1 is MNHEY and CDR2 SMNVEV (reference sequence). The CDR3 DNA is TGTGCCAGCAGTCCCCTCAGGGGTCTAAGGACAGGTACGCAGTATTTT. It encodes CASSPLRGLRTGTQYF.

This clonotype was detected only a few times. This rearrangement joins TRBV28 to TRBJ2-3; D is perhaps TRBD1 (6 bases). The germline V gene encodes CDR1 MDHEN and CDR2 SYDVKM. This CDR3 region has 14 residues. The V end lost 6 bases, the J end lost 6 bases, and 16 bases lay between the germline ends. CDR3 loop: CASRQGAGRDTQYF. CDR3 coding DNA: TGTGCCAGCAGACAGGGAGCAGGGCGGGATACGCAGTATTTT.

This clonotype came up a few times. This chain uses TRBV14 with TRBJ1-1, with D tentatively TRBD1 (5 bases). Trimming shortened V by 5 bases and J by 0 bases, and 13 bases separated the two germline ends. Germline lookup yields CDR1 SGHDN and CDR2 FVKESK. The CDR3 spans 15 residues. This CDR3 reads CASSVIGTMNTEAFF. CDR3 coding DNA: TGTGCCAGCAGCGTCATTGGGACCATGAACACTGAAGCTTTCTTT.

This clonotype was observed a few times. The J gene is TRBJ2-4, the V gene TRBV21-1. TRBV21-1 is a known pseudogene. This CDR3 is 15 amino acids long. The CDR3 DNA sequence: TGTGCCAGCAGCAAAGGGGTTAGGGCCAAAAACATTCAGTACTTC. This sequence encodes CASSKGVRAKNIQYF.

V is TRBV6-2 or TRBV6-3 and J is TRBJ1-2; tentatively, D is TRBD1 (5 bases). The germline gives CDR1 MNHEY, CDR2 SVGEGT. The CDR3 length is 17 residues. Trimming removed 6 bases at V and 3 bases at J, with 23 bases between. CDR3 in DNA: TGTGCCAGCAGGCGACTAACGACAGAGTATGCCCACTATGGCTACACCTTC. It encodes CASRRLTTEYAHYGYTF.

This clonotype appeared a few times. The chain couples TRBV27 to TRBJ1-4; D possibly corresponds to TRBD1 (6 bases). The CDR3 is 14 amino acids. Looked up from germline, CDR1 is MNHEY and CDR2 is SMNVEV (reference sequence). With 3 bases removed from V and 10 bases from J, the gap between germline ends came to 15 bases. The DNA for the CDR3 is TGTGCCAGCAGTTTCTTGACAGGACGATCAAAACTGTTTTTT. This gives the protein CASSFLTGRSKLFF.

Details on this clonotype: One end of the junction is discordant with germline, which a read error may explain. The V gene is TRBV20-1, the J gene TRBJ1-1; possible D gene TRBD1, 6 bases. The CDR3 is 14 residues long. CDR1 and CDR2 from the germline V gene are DFQATT and SNEGSKA (reference sequence). In DNA form, the CDR3 reads TGCAGTGCTAGAAGGACAGCTTTGAACACTGAAACTTTCTTT. It translates to CSARRTALNTETFF.

This sequence joins TRBV7-2 and TRBJ2-1, with D unclear. CDR1 and CDR2 from the germline V gene are SGHTA and FQGNSA. With 0 bases removed from V and 5 bases from J, the gap between germline ends came to 5 bases. The CDR3 totals 13 residues. The CDR3 DNA sequence: TGTGCCAGCAGCTTAGCCGGTCACAATGAGCAGTTCTTC. It translates to CASSLAGHNEQFF.

This chain links TRBV14 with TRBJ1-1; no firm D call. Trimming took off 3 bases at V and 5 bases at J, with 10 bases between the two ends. CDR1 SGHDN and CDR2 FVKESK come from the germline V gene. The CDR3 is made up of 13 amino acids. CDR3 protein: CASSHGTYTEAFF. CDR3 DNA sequence: TGTGCCAGCAGCCATGGCACGTATACTGAAGCTTTCTTT.

The V and J genes are TRBV25-1 and TRBJ2-3; D possibly corresponds to TRBD2 (6 bases). Between the trimmed V and J ends, which lost 6 bases and 1 base, there was a span of 11 bases. CDR1 is MGHDK and CDR2 is SYGVNS in the germline V gene. CDR3 length: 14 amino acids. CDR3 in DNA: TGTGCCAGCAGAGCGGGTACTCGCACAGATACGCAGTATTTT. Protein: CASRAGTRTDTQYF.

In this sample, this clonotype turned up many times. The chain links TRBV7-9 to TRBJ2-3; possibly TRBD1 for D (6 bases). The CDR3 is 13 amino acids. The V gene's germline CDR1 is SEHNR and CDR2 FQNEAQ (reference sequence). Trimming stripped 5 bases from V and 3 bases from J, with 9 bases between. Written as DNA, the CDR3 is TGTGCCAGCAGCCGGGACACTACAGATACGCAGTATTTT. Encoded protein: CASSRDTTDTQYF.

This clonotype was seen a handful of times. The chain employs TRBV5-5 and TRBJ1-4, with TRBD1 identical over 10 bases. The germline V gene has CDR1 SGHKS and CDR2 YYEKEE (reference sequence). This CDR3 is 16 amino acids long. V was pared by 4 bases and J by 4 bases, with 7 bases of the junction left unmatched. In DNA, the CDR3 is TGTGCCAGCAGCCCGGGACAGGGGCGGGGTAATGAAAAACTGTTTTTT. Its translation: CASSPGQGRGNEKLFF.

This clonotype was seen a handful of times. The gene calls are TRBV12-3 or TRBV12-4 and TRBJ1-1, with D tentatively TRBD1 (5 bases). The CDR3 totals 14 residues. Between the trimmed V and J ends, which lost 7 bases and 0 bases, there was a span of 12 bases. In nucleotides, the CDR3 is TGTGCCAGCACCTCCGGGACCCTGAACACTGAAGCTTTCTTT. Translated: CASTSGTLNTEAFF.